This T cell receptor (beta chain) derives from a study of cytomegalovirus exposure and HLA in healthy donors. Whole-study findings and limits: The CMV antigen specificity of three CMV-associated chains was confirmed through in vitro analysis.

Germline trimming cut 4 bases from V and 1 base from J; bases unmatched to any gene: 10. Germline V gives CDR1 LGHNA, CDR2 YNFKEQ. This CDR3 has 17 residues. PCR involved 60 Vbeta and 13 Jbeta primers. Clones were sequenced by immunoSEQ multiplex PCR, and TCRdb holds only the in-frame ones, with some missing. The data show 100,000 to 150,000 clones, approximately 77% seen once. This clone was recorded a few times. The antigen is not known. The chain employs TRBV4-2 and TRBJ2-5, with 9 bases aligning to TRBD2. This clonotype was obtained from a man aged 18 to 35 in good health and CMV-seronegative. The sequencing sample was made of PBMCs. CDR3 sequence: CASSPRGSGGTQETQYF. CDR3 nucleotide sequence: TGTGCCAGCAGCCCTCGGGGCAGCGGGGGGACCCAAGAGACCCAGTACTTC.